The present T cell receptor beta chain was sequenced within a study of blood T cells in healthy people across ages. The study, taken as a whole, reports: Naive CD4+ cells and diversity were both higher in long-lived donors than in aged donors. With donor CMV status unknown, expanded clonotype changes were possibly confounded. TCR beta diversity correlated strongly with naive T cell percentage.

A sample-barcoded 5' primer and a J-beta primer mix were used in a second PCR of roughly 6 to 11 cycles. From the 5' RACE reads, TCRdb called clonotypes with MiXCR, one entry per CDR3 protein. The data contain more than 650,000 distinct CDR3 sequences, 22% of them singletons. The sample providers were healthy Caucasian people from Russia, aged about 6 to 90. In regard to this clonotype: Its antigen is unknown. The junction departs from germline at one end; a sequencing error may be responsible.

This TCR was sampled from an older man in good health. The sequenced material came from blood.

The DNA for the CDR3 is TGTGCCAGCTCACCCGAATCCAATAAGCAGTTCTTC. Translation gives CASSPESNKQFF. This chain connects TRBV18 to TRBJ2-1, with D hard to call. The germline gives CDR1 KGHSH, CDR2 LQKENI. The CDR3 is made up of 12 amino acids.